These T cell receptor beta chains were read from a single sample in a study of T-cell reconstitution after alpha-beta-depleted transplantation in children. MiXCR, applied by TCRdb to the PCR reads, yields one record per CDR3 protein. The table shows around 340,000 distinct CDR3 sequences, with more than 10% occurring only once. The sequencing used PBMCs, collected from the stem cell graft. All receptors come from a human donor who donated a stem cell graft to a child with Fanconi anemia. Each CDR3 is given with its conserved first and last residue. Fields, in order: D gene, V gene, clone size, CDR3 length, J gene, CDR3 DNA, CDR3 protein. The D gene is left open where the match is weak. The size of a clone is reported for some rows only, either as once, few or many, or as a class for expanded clones.

>TRBD1|TRBV4-2|few|15|TRBJ1-2
TGTGCCAGCAGCCACTCGGACAGGGGGAACTATGGCTACACCTTC
CASSHSDRGNYGYTF
>-|TRBV7-9|-|16|TRBJ1-2
TGTGCCAGCAGCTCGCAGGGAACGGGCTTTCACTATGGCTACACCTTC
CASSSQGTGFHYGYTF
>TRBD1|TRBV20-1|-|14|TRBJ1-2
TGCAGTGCTAGGGGGGACAGGGAGTCGAATGGCTACACCTTC
CSARGDRESNGYTF
>TRBD2|TRBV20-1|-|17|TRBJ2-3
TGCAGTGCAGGGCCACGGGGCGGGAGATTATTCTCAGATACGCAGTATTTT
CSAGPRGGRLFSDTQYF
>-|TRBV20-1|-|15|TRBJ1-3
TGCAGTGCTAGAGATTTTCAGGGGAGTGGAAACACCATATATTTT
CSARDFQGSGNTIYF
>-|TRBV18|once|15|TRBJ2-1
TGTGCCAGCTCACCACCAGGTCACTGGGACAATGAGCAGTTCTTC
CASSPPGHWDNEQFF
>-|TRBV25-1|-|14|TRBJ1-6
TGTGCCAGCGGCGCCGGGCCAGGCACTTCACCCCTCCACTTT
CASGAGPGTSPLHF
>-|TRBV7-2|-|15|TRBJ1-5
TGTGCCAGCAGCCGGACAATTGGCGTAGCGCAGCCCCAGCATTTT
CASSRTIGVAQPQHF
>TRBD1|TRBV29-1|-|13|TRBJ1-1
TGCAGCGCCCGGACAGGGGAGAACACTGAAGCTTTCTTT
CSARTGENTEAFF
>TRBD2|TRBV11-1|many|15|TRBJ2-2
TGTGCCAGCAGCTTACTAGCGGGGAACACCGGGGAGCTGTTTTTT
CASSLLAGNTGELFF
>-|TRBV9|-|13|TRBJ1-2
TGTGCCAGCAGCGGAGGGTCTAACTATGGCTACACCTTC
CASSGGSNYGYTF
>-|TRBV7-8|-|16|TRBJ2-1
TGTGCCAGCAGCTTCGGGACTCTAGGTAACTACAATGAGCAGTTCTTC
CASSFGTLGNYNEQFF
>-|TRBV12-3/TRBV12-4|many|16|TRBJ2-2
TGTGCCAGCAGTTTATATCCGGGGGCGGACACCGGGGAGCTGTTTTTT
CASSLYPGADTGELFF
>TRBD1|TRBV29-1|many|17|TRBJ1-1
TGCAGCGTTGAATCATGGGTTGGTCGACAGGGAGACACTGAAGCTTTCTTT
CSVESWVGRQGDTEAFF
>TRBD1|TRBV30|few|16|TRBJ1-1
TGTGCTCAGAAAAGGAGGGCAGGGGGGGATAACACTGAAGCTTTCTTT
CAQKRRAGGDNTEAFF
>-|TRBV5-1|-|14|TRBJ2-3
TGCGCCAGCAGCTTGAATGGGGGCCAGAATACGCAGTATTTT
CASSLNGGQNTQYF
>-|TRBV30|-|12|TRBJ1-1
TGTGCCACTGTGGGCCCCTACACTGAAGCTTTCTTT
CATVGPYTEAFF
>-|TRBV9|-|14|TRBJ2-7
TGTGCCAGCAGCGTAGTCCCGGGAATGGACGAGCAGTACTTC
CASSVVPGMDEQYF
>TRBD2|TRBV30|once|16|TRBJ2-1
TGTGCCTGGAGGGTGGGTCTAGCGGGGATTTTAGATGAGCAGTTCTTC
CAWRVGLAGILDEQFF
>TRBD2|TRBV12-3/TRBV12-4|-|18|TRBJ2-2
TGTACCAGCAGTTTAGTATCTAGCGGGGGGGCCGGCACCGGGGAGCTGTTTTTT
CTSSLVSSGGAGTGELFF
>TRBD2|TRBV12-5|-|17|TRBJ2-2
TGTGCTAGTGGTTTTTCACTAGCGGGTTCACCTACCGGGGAGCTGTTTTTT
CASGFSLAGSPTGELFF
>TRBD2|TRBV27|many|16|TRBJ2-1
TGTGCCAGCAGTCGATATACTAGCGGGGGTGTTAATGAGCAGTTCTTC
CASSRYTSGGVNEQFF
>TRBD2|TRBV27|-|16|TRBJ2-3
TGTGCCAGCAGTCTCACGACTAGCGGGGGCCCAGATACGCAGTATTTT
CASSLTTSGGPDTQYF
>-|TRBV4-3|few|13|TRBJ2-1
TGCGCCAGCAGCCAAGCTGAAAGCAATGAGCAGTTCTTC
CASSQAESNEQFF
>TRBD2|TRBV27|-|13|TRBJ2-7
TGTGCCACCGCACCGGGACTAGGCTACGAGCAGTACTTC
CATAPGLGYEQYF
>-|TRBV5-1|few|13|TRBJ1-5
TGCGCCAGCAGCCCCCAGGGATATCAGCCCCAGCATTTT
CASSPQGYQPQHF
>-|TRBV18|-|15|TRBJ2-4
TGTGCCAGCTCACCCTCTGGGGTTAGCAAAAACATTCAGTACTTC
CASSPSGVSKNIQYF
>-|TRBV7-2|-|14|TRBJ2-3
TGTGCCAGCAGCTTAGGCGTATATCGGGATACGCAGTATTTT
CASSLGVYRDTQYF
>TRBD1|TRBV27|-|14|TRBJ1-2
TGTGCCAGCAGTCCCGAGGGACAGGAGGATGGCTACACCTTC
CASSPEGQEDGYTF
>-|TRBV6-2/TRBV6-3|few|19|TRBJ2-3
TGTGCCAGCAGTTACTCGGACAGATCGGTCTATACTAGCACAGATACGCAGTATTTT
CASSYSDRSVYTSTDTQYF
>-|TRBV5-1|-|15|TRBJ2-7
TGCGCCAGCAGCTTGGGTCCGGACGGAGCCTACGAGCAGTACTTC
CASSLGPDGAYEQYF
>TRBD1|TRBV2|many|17|TRBJ1-1
TGTGCCAGCAGTGAAAGCCAGAAAGGGACAGAGAACACTGAAGCTTTCTTT
CASSESQKGTENTEAFF
>-|TRBV10-1|few|19|TRBJ2-1
TGCGCCAGCAGTGCTGGTAAGGGGGGAGTCCTCTCCTCCTACAATGAGCAGTTCTTC
CASSAGKGGVLSSYNEQFF
>-|TRBV2|few|12|TRBJ2-5
TGTGCCACCGGGGCCTGGAAAGAGACCCAGTACTTC
CATGAWKETQYF
>-|TRBV7-2|many|13|TRBJ2-7
TGTGCCAGCAGCTCAATGGGGGCTGCATGGCAGTACTTC
CASSSMGAAWQYF